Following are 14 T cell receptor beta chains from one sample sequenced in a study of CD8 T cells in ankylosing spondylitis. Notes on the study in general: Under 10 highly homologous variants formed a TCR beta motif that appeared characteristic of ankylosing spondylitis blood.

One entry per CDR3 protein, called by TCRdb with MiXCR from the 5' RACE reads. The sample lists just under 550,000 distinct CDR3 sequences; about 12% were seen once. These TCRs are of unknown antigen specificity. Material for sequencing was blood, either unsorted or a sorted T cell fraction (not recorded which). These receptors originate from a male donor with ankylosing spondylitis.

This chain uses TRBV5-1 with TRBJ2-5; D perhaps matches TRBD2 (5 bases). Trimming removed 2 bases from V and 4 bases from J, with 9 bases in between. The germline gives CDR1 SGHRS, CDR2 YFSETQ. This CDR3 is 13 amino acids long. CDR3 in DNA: TGCGCCAGCAGCTTCGGGAACCGAGAGACCCAGTACTTC. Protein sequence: CASSFGNRETQYF.

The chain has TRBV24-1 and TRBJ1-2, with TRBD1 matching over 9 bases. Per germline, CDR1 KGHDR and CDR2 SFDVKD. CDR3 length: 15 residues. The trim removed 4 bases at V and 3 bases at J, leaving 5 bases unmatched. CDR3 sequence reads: CATSEGDRAHYGYTF. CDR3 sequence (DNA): TGTGCCACCAGTGAAGGGGACAGGGCTCACTATGGCTACACCTTC.

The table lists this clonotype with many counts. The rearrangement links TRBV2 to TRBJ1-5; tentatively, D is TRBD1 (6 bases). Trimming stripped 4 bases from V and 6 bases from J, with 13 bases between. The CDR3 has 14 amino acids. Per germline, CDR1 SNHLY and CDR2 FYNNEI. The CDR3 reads CASSVGTYTQPQHF. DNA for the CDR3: TGTGCCAGCAGTGTGGGGACATACACTCAGCCCCAGCATTTT.

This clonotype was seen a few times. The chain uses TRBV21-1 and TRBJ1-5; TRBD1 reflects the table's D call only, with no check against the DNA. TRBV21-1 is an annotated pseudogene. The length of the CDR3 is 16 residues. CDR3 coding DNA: TGTGCCAGGGTCAAGGGGGGGACAGGGGCTAATCAGCCCCAGCATTTT. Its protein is CARVKGGTGANQPQHF.

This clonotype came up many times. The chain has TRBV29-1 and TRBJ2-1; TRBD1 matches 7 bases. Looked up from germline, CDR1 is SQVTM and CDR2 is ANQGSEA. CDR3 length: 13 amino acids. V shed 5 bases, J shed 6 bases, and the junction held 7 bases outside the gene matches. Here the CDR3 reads CSVQGTVGNEQFF. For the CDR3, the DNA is TGCAGCGTTCAAGGGACAGTCGGCAATGAGCAGTTCTTC.

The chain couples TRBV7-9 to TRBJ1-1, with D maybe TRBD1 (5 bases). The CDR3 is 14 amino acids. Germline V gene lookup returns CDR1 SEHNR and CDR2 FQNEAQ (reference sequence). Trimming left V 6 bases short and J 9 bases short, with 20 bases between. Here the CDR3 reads CASSLRQGDVQAFF. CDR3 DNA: TGTGCCAGCAGTCTCAGGCAGGGCGATGTTCAAGCTTTCTTT.

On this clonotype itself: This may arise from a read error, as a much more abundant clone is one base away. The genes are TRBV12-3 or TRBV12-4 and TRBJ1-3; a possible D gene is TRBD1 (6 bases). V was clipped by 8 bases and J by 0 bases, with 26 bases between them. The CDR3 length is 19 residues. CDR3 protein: CASCRPLGGKEGSGNTIYF. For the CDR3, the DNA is TGTGCCAGCTGCCGCCCACTTGGGGGCAAAGAGGGCTCTGGAAACACCATATATTTT.

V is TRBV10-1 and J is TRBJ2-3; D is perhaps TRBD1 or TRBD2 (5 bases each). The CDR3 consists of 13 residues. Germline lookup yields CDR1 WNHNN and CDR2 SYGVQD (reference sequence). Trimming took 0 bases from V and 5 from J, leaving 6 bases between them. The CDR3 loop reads CASSESGVDTQYF. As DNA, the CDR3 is TGCGCCAGCAGTGAGTCGGGGGTAGATACGCAGTATTTT.

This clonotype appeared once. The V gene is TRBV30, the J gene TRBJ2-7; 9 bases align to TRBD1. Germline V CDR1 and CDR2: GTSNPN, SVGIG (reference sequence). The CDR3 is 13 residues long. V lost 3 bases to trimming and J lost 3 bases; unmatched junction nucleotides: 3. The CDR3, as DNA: TGTGCCTGGAGAAGACAGGGGGTCTACGAGCAGTACGTC. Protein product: CAWRRQGVYEQYV.

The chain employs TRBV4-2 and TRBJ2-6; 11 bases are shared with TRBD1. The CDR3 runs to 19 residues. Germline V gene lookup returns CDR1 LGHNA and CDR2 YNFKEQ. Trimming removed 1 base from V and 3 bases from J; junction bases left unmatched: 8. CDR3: CASSQVGVGQGDGANVLTF. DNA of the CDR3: TGTGCCAGCAGCCAAGTTGGTGTGGGACAGGGGGATGGGGCCAACGTCCTGACTTTC.

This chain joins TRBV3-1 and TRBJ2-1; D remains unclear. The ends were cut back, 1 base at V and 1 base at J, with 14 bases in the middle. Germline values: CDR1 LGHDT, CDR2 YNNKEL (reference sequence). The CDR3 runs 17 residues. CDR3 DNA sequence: TGTGCCAGCAGCCAAGCCTATCAACGTGGGTCCTACAATGAGCAGTTCTTC. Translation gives CASSQAYQRGSYNEQFF.

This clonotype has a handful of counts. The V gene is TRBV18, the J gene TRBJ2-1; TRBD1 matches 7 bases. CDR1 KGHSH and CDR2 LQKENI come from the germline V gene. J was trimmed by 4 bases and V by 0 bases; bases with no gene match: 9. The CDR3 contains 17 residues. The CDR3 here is CASSPPRGLSLYNEQFF. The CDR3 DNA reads TGTGCCAGCTCACCACCGAGGGGGCTATCCCTATACAATGAGCAGTTCTTC. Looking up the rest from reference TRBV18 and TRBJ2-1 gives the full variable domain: NAGVMQNPRHLVRRRGQEARLRCSPMKGHSHVYWYRQLPEEGLKFMVYLQKENIIDESGMPKERFSAEFPKEGPSILRIQQVVRGDSAAYFCASSPPRGLSLYNEQFFGPGTRLTVL.

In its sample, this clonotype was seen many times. CDR3 sequence: CASSHLRGDEQFF. CDR3 DNA sequence: TGTGCCAGCAGCCACTTAAGAGGGGATGAGCAGTTCTTC. V and J are TRBV4-2 and TRBJ2-1, with D possibly being TRBD1 or TRBD2 (5 bases each). Per the germline V gene, CDR1 is LGHNA and CDR2 is YNFKEQ. The CDR3 is made up of 13 amino acids. V was trimmed by 3 bases and J by 8 bases, leaving 11 bases between them.

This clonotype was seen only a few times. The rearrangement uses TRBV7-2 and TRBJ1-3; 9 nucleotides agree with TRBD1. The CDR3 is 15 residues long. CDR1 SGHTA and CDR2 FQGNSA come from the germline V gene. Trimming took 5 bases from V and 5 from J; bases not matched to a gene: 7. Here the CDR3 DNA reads TGTGCCAGCAGCCCTTGGACAGGGGAAAGAAACACCATATATTTT. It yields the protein CASSPWTGERNTIYF.